Presented here are 32 T cell receptor beta chains from one specimen sequenced in a study of technical replicates of blood from four donors. Sequencing was performed with immunoSEQ multiplex PCR; in TCRdb, only in-frame clones are kept and a portion is missing. The data hold tens of thousands of clones, with 95% to 97% observed a single time. The specimen was T cells isolated from PBMCs. The receptor source for this set is a human donor in good health.

The chain uses TRBV7-3 and TRBJ2-3; 7 bases align to TRBD1. The CDR3 is made up of 14 amino acids. Germline CDR1 is SGHTA and CDR2 is FQGTGA. The V and J ends lost 4 bases and 4 bases, in that order; junction bases with no gene match: 5. The CDR3 nucleotides are TGTGCCAGCAGCTCCCAGGGGGACCCAGATACGCAGTATTTT. It yields the protein CASSSQGDPDTQYF. Full variable domain (missing parts from reference TRBV7-3 and TRBJ2-3): GAGVSQTPSNKVTEKGKYVELRCDPISGHTALYWYRQSLGQGPEFLIYFQGTGAADDSGLPNDRFFAVRPEGSVSTLKIQRTERGDSAVYLCASSSQGDPDTQYFGPGTRLTVL.

This clone was seen a single time. The rearrangement joins TRBV7-9 to TRBJ2-7, with a weak D call TRBD2 (5 bases). CDR3 length: 17 amino acids. CDR1 and CDR2 (germline): SEHNR, FQNEAQ (reference sequence). V gave up 1 base and J gave up 3 bases, with 19 bases separating them. The CDR3 sequence: CASSLVSLRSAGYEQYF. The CDR3, as DNA: TGTGCCAGCAGCTTAGTCTCTCTCCGGAGCGCGGGCTACGAGCAGTACTTC. The full variable domain, completed using reference TRBV7-9 and TRBJ2-7, is DTGVSQNPRHKITKRGQNVTFRCDPISEHNRLYWYRQTLGQGPEFLTYFQNEAQLEKSRLLSDRFSAERPKGSFSTLEIQRTEQGDSAMYLCASSLVSLRSAGYEQYFGPGTRLTVT.

Here the CDR3 reads CASSFPGPLYGYTF. For the CDR3, the DNA is TGTGCCAGCAGTTTTCCAGGTCCTCTCTATGGCTACACCTTC. The chain carries TRBV27 and TRBJ1-2; D call uncertain. The germline V and J ends were trimmed by 3 bases and 4 bases, with 12 bases remaining between them. Germline V gives CDR1 MNHEY, CDR2 SMNVEV (reference sequence). The CDR3 sequence is 14 residues long.

This clone was counted a single time. The J gene is TRBJ2-6, the V gene TRBV7-6; unclear D gene. This CDR3 has 17 amino acids. Trimming removed 5 bases from V and 1 base from J, with 15 bases in between. The germline gives CDR1 SGHVS, CDR2 FNYEAQ. Written as DNA, the CDR3 is TGTGCCAGCAGCCCCCTCGTCGCAGTTTCTGGGGCCAACGTCCTGACTTTC. It yields the protein CASSPLVAVSGANVLTF.

This clone was recorded only once. J is TRBJ2-2 and V is TRBV10-1, with TRBD1 matching over 9 bases. The germline CDR1 and CDR2 sequences are WNHNN and SYGVQD (reference sequence). The CDR3 is 16 residues long. V trimming: 5 bases; J trimming: 4 bases; junction bases outside the gene matches: 8. CDR3: CASSSEGQGVTGELFF. The CDR3 nucleotides are TGCGCCAGCAGTTCTGAGGGACAGGGAGTCACCGGGGAGCTGTTTTTT.

The V call is TRBV21-1, the J call TRBJ1-3; the table gives TRBD1 as D, unverified against the DNA. TRBV21-1 represents a pseudogene. The CDR3 runs to 17 residues. CDR3 DNA sequence: TGTGCCAGCAGCAATAAAACCAGGGGCACCTCTGGAAACACCATATATTTT. Translated: CASSNKTRGTSGNTIYF.

The gene calls are TRBV25-1 and TRBJ2-4; the D is unclear. The germline CDR1 and CDR2 sequences are MGHDK and SYGVNS. Trimming shortened V by 8 bases and J by 1 base, and 9 bases separated the two germline ends. CDR3 length: 13 amino acids. The CDR3 sequence: CASSPLAKNIQYF. Here the CDR3 DNA reads TGTGCCAGCTCCCCCCTGGCCAAAAACATTCAGTACTTC.

This chain connects TRBV25-1 to TRBJ2-2, with D tentatively TRBD1 (6 bases). The CDR3 consists of 15 residues. V shed 8 bases and J shed 0 bases, with 13 bases lying between them. Germline lookup yields CDR1 MGHDK and CDR2 SYGVNS. CDR3 nucleotide sequence: TGTGCCAGCGAGAGGGGGAGACCGAACACCGGGGAGCTGTTTTTT. Protein: CASERGRPNTGELFF.

The genes are TRBV5-6 and TRBJ1-3; 9 positions agree with TRBD1. There are 17 residues in the CDR3. The germline CDR1 and CDR2 sequences are SGHDT and YYEEEE. The trim removed 2 bases at V and 1 base at J, leaving 7 bases unmatched. CDR3 DNA sequence: TGTGCCAGCAGCTTATCCGGGACAGGGATGTCTGGAAACACCATATATTTT. It yields the protein CASSLSGTGMSGNTIYF.

The chain carries TRBV7-8 and TRBJ1-1; the match to TRBD1 covers 7 bases. V was pared by 5 bases and J by 4 bases, with 4 bases of the junction left unmatched. The germline CDR1 and CDR2 sequences are SGHVS and FQNEAQ. The CDR3 length is 13 residues. CDR3 region: CASSPDRVTEAFF. CDR3 DNA: TGTGCCAGCAGCCCAGACAGGGTCACTGAAGCTTTCTTT.

This chain joins TRBV5-6 and TRBJ1-1, with a weak D call TRBD1 (5 bases). Deletions cut 4 bases from V and 3 bases from J, with 7 bases between. The CDR3 is 12 residues long. Germline V gives CDR1 SGHDT, CDR2 YYEEEE. The CDR3 coding sequence is TGTGCCAGCAGCCGGGGGGACACTGAAGCTTTCTTT. Translating it yields CASSRGDTEAFF.

In DNA, the CDR3 is TGTGCCAGCAGAAAGGTGATTGGGGGCGATGAGCAGTTCTTC. Protein sequence: CASRKVIGGDEQFF. The chain carries TRBV6-5 and TRBJ2-1; TRBD1 is a possible D gene (6 bases). V lost 6 bases and J 8 bases, leaving 17 bases between the germline ends. There are 14 residues in the CDR3. Germline-derived CDR1 and CDR2 are MNHEY and SVGAGI.

The V gene is TRBV6-5, the J gene TRBJ2-7; a weak D match, TRBD1 (6 bases). The germline V and J ends were trimmed by 8 bases and 2 bases, with 19 bases remaining between them. The CDR3 length is 15 residues. Germline CDR1 MNHEY, CDR2 SVGAGI. The CDR3 sequence is CASSGTGTMTYEQYF. CDR3 sequence (DNA): TGTGCCAGCTCCGGAACCGGGACAATGACCTACGAGCAGTACTTC.

The chain uses TRBV2 and TRBJ1-1; possibly TRBD1 for D (5 bases). V dropped 7 bases and J dropped 8 bases, with 11 bases sitting between them. CDR1 and CDR2 from the germline V gene are SNHLY and FYNNEI. This CDR3 comprises 11 residues. The CDR3 bases are TGTGCCAGCACGATTTACAGGGAAGCTTTCTTT. It translates to CASTIYREAFF.

The V gene is TRBV4-1, the J gene TRBJ2-7; D is unresolved. V shed 2 bases and J shed 1 base, with 12 bases lying between them. CDR1 and CDR2 (germline): MGHRA, YSYEKL. The CDR3 loop spans 15 amino acids. The CDR3 protein is CASSQPQSPSYEQYF. The CDR3 DNA sequence: TGCGCCAGCAGCCAACCACAGAGCCCATCCTACGAGCAGTACTTC.

CDR3 nucleotides: TGTGCCAGCAGTTTTAGCGGGGGGGCGGACGAGCAGTACTTC. It specifies CASSFSGGADEQYF. This chain links TRBV7-9 with TRBJ2-7, with TRBD2 matching over 11 bases. V lost 6 bases, J lost 5 bases, and 6 bases stayed unmatched. Germline V gene sequence: CDR1 SEHNR, CDR2 FQNEAQ (reference sequence). The CDR3 consists of 14 residues.

V is TRBV5-1 and J is TRBJ1-1; tentatively, D is TRBD1 (6 bases). The CDR3 is made up of 15 amino acids. V was clipped by 0 bases and J by 3 bases, with 12 bases between them. CDR1 is SGHRS, CDR2 YFSETQ, per germline. The CDR3 DNA follows: TGCGCCAGCAGCTTGGCCAGGGGTATGGACACTGAAGCTTTCTTT. The encoded protein is CASSLARGMDTEAFF.

The chain employs TRBV6-5 and TRBJ1-2; 7 positions agree with TRBD1. The junction had 2 bases not matched to a gene; V was cut back by 0 bases and J by 7 bases. Germline V gene data show CDR1 as MNHEY and CDR2 as SVGAGI. CDR3 length equals 13 residues. CDR3 nucleotide sequence: TGTGCCAGCAGTTACTCGACAGGGTCTGGCTACACCTTC. Its translation: CASSYSTGSGYTF.

In nucleotides, the CDR3 is TGCGCCAGCAGCTTGGGACTAGCGGGACAAGAGACCCAGTACTTC. Translation gives CASSLGLAGQETQYF. The chain employs TRBV5-1 and TRBJ2-5; the match to TRBD2 covers 11 bases. V shed 0 bases and J 2 bases; nucleotides not matched to a gene: 0. The CDR3 runs 15 residues. Germline assignment: CDR1 SGHRS and CDR2 YFSETQ.

The chain is built from TRBV29-1 and TRBJ1-1, with 8 bases that match TRBD1. CDR1 is SQVTM, CDR2 ANQGSEA, per germline. V lost 8 bases, J lost 0 bases, and 8 bases stayed unmatched. The CDR3 contains 14 residues. The DNA of the CDR3 is TGCAGCACGGGACAGGCCTATATGAACACTGAAGCTTTCTTT. Its protein product is CSTGQAYMNTEAFF. The complete variable domain, with remaining parts taken from reference TRBV29-1 and TRBJ1-1, reads SAVISQKPSRDICQRGTSLTIQCQVDSQVTMMFWYRQQPGQSLTLIATANQGSEATYESGFVIDKFPISRPNLTFSTLTVSNMSPEDSSIYLCSTGQAYMNTEAFFGQGTRLTVV.

This clone was detected once. CDR3 coding DNA: TGCGCCAGCAGCCAATCCTTGACAGGGGCCAAAGCTGGGGCCAACGTCCTGACTTTC. Its protein product is CASSQSLTGAKAGANVLTF. V and J are TRBV4-1 and TRBJ2-6; 8 nucleotides align to TRBD1. The J segment lost 2 bases and the V segment lost 2 bases, leaving 11 bases of the junction unmatched. This CDR3 has 19 amino acids. Germline lookup yields CDR1 MGHRA and CDR2 YSYEKL.

The chain carries TRBV6-5 and TRBJ2-1, with TRBD2 as a possible D gene (5 bases). The CDR3 length is 14 residues. Germline CDR1 and CDR2: MNHEY and SVGAGI. V lost 2 bases to trimming and J lost 8 bases, with 13 bases between them. CDR3 in amino acids: CASSYSPGRDEQFF. The CDR3 nucleotides read TGTGCCAGCAGTTACAGTCCGGGAAGGGATGAGCAGTTCTTC.

The rearrangement joins TRBV7-6 to TRBJ1-3; D is perhaps TRBD1 (5 bases). The germline V and J ends were trimmed by 5 bases and 0 bases, with 11 bases remaining between them. CDR3 size: 15 residues. Germline lookup yields CDR1 SGHVS and CDR2 FNYEAQ. CDR3 region: CASSRTGDSGNTIYF. DNA for the CDR3: TGTGCCAGCAGCCGCACGGGGGACTCTGGAAACACCATATATTTT.

This clone is a singleton in its sample. The chain recombines TRBV19 with TRBJ1-2, with D maybe TRBD1 (5 bases). V was clipped by 3 bases and J by 0 bases, with 17 bases between them. The CDR3 has 17 residues. The germline V gene encodes CDR1 LNHDA and CDR2 SQIVND (reference sequence). The CDR3 region has the DNA TGTGCCAGTAGTATGGAGGGACGGACCCCTACTAACTATGGCTACACCTTC. It translates to CASSMEGRTPTNYGYTF.

The J gene is TRBJ1-1, the V gene TRBV6-5, with D possibly matching TRBD1 (6 bases). This CDR3 is built from 14 residues. Germline lookup yields CDR1 MNHEY and CDR2 SVGAGI. V lost 6 bases and J 0 bases, leaving 11 bases between the germline ends. This CDR3 reads CASRGTRMNTEAFF. In DNA, the CDR3 is TGTGCCAGCAGGGGGACAAGAATGAACACTGAAGCTTTCTTT.

This clone was seen once. The rearrangement joins TRBV5-1 to TRBJ2-5; perhaps TRBD2 as D (5 bases). This CDR3 region has 11 residues. V lost 0 bases to trimming and J lost 9 bases, with 6 bases between them. Germline CDR1 SGHRS, CDR2 YFSETQ. The CDR3 loop reads CASSLEGAQYF. In nucleotides, the CDR3 is TGCGCCAGCAGCTTGGAGGGAGCCCAGTACTTC.

The V and J genes are TRBV11-3 and TRBJ1-2; 7 nucleotides line up with TRBD1. Germline-derived CDR1 and CDR2 are SGHNT and YENEEA. The CDR3 has 14 amino acids. Losses at the gene ends were 5 bases for V and 2 bases for J; bases not matched to a gene: 5. CDR3 sequence (DNA): TGTGCCAGCAGCGCACAGGGGAGCAACTATGGCTACACCTTC. Its protein is CASSAQGSNYGYTF.

The chain is built from TRBV7-9 and TRBJ2-7; possible D gene TRBD2, 5 bases. From germline, CDR1 is SEHNR and CDR2 FQNEAQ (reference sequence). CDR3 length: 13 residues. V lost 3 bases to trimming and J lost 6 bases, with 12 bases between them. CDR3 DNA: TGTGCCAGCAGCTTTGAGGGATTCCTCGAGCAGTACTTC. As protein: CASSFEGFLEQYF.

The chain employs TRBV5-1 and TRBJ2-2; D may be TRBD1 (7 bases). Per germline, CDR1 SGHRS and CDR2 YFSETQ. The CDR3 sequence is 17 residues long. V shed 3 bases and J shed 2 bases, with 17 bases lying between them. The CDR3 region has the DNA TGCGCCAGCAGCTGGGAGACAGGGAGGATTAACACCGGGGAGCTGTTTTTT. Amino acids: CASSWETGRINTGELFF.

The chain joins TRBV23-1 to TRBJ2-2; 7 nucleotides align to TRBD1. TRBV23-1 is placed among ORFs of uncertain function. The CDR3 contains 17 residues. Trimming took 3 bases from V and 4 from J; bases not matched to a gene: 11. CDR3 DNA: TGCGCCAGCAGTCAGCCTGGAGACAGGGATTCCACCGGGGAGCTGTTTTTT. Translating it yields CASSQPGDRDSTGELFF.

This clone has only one observation. The V and J genes are TRBV2 and TRBJ1-1, with D possibly TRBD1 on 5 matching bases. CDR1 is SNHLY, CDR2 FYNNEI, per germline. The V end was cut by 0 bases, the J end by 3 bases, with 14 bases between. The CDR3 is made up of 16 amino acids. CDR3 DNA: TGTGCCAGCAGTGAAGCGCTTCCCGCGGGGCACACTGAAGCTTTCTTT. Its protein product is CASSEALPAGHTEAFF.

The chain couples TRBV20-1 to TRBJ2-1; D unresolved. Germline-derived CDR1 and CDR2 are DFQATT and SNEGSKA (reference sequence). The CDR3 consists of 10 residues. V gave up 5 bases and J gave up 5 bases, with 4 bases separating them. CDR3 DNA: TGCAGTGCTCTCGACAATGAGCAGTTCTTC. It translates to CSALDNEQFF.